Following are 7 T cell receptor beta chains from one sample sequenced in a study of regulatory T cells in long-lasting Graves disease. Sample time point: persistent/refractory GD, antithyroid drugs over 5 years with positive TRAb. The TCR library was made from RNA extracted from PBMCs. For TCR beta, libraries came from iRepertoire HTBI primers and Arm-PCR of CDR3 regions. TCRdb independently ran MiXCR on the multiplex PCR reads; one entry per CDR3 protein. The sample lists approximately 290,000 distinct CDR3 sequences, around 23% seen once, with around 50% in the top ten. The specimen comprised peripheral blood mononuclear cells (PBMCs), sampled when the disease was refractory, from a patient treated with antithyroid drugs. Every receptor here comes from a female donor with Graves disease.

This clonotype was seen at least ten times. Here the CDR3 reads CASSWGQMNTEAFF. The CDR3 DNA reads TGTGCCAGCAGCTGGGGACAGATGAACACTGAAGCTTTCTTT. V and J are TRBV11-2 and TRBJ1-1; 7 bases line up with TRBD1. The junction had 2 bases not matched to a gene; V was cut back by 4 bases and J by 0 bases. Germline loops: CDR1 SGHAT, CDR2 FQNNGV. The CDR3 is made up of 14 amino acids.

This clonotype was detected ten times or more. This chain connects TRBV6-2 or TRBV6-3 to TRBJ1-5; 8 nucleotides align to TRBD1. This CDR3 contains 16 residues. J gave up 10 bases and V 2 bases, and 13 bases lay outside the gene matches. The germline gives CDR1 MNHEY, CDR2 SVGEGT. CDR3 in amino acids: CASSYTRTGPGYPQHF. The CDR3 DNA reads as TGTGCCAGCAGTTACACAAGGACAGGGCCGGGTTATCCCCAGCATTTT.

This sequence joins TRBV4-3 and TRBJ2-5; TRBD2 matches 9 bases. Germline V lookup: CDR1 LGHNA, CDR2 YSLEER. CDR3 size: 16 residues. Trimming at V came to 3 bases and at J to 0 bases, leaving 5 bases not matched to a gene. CDR3 DNA sequence: TGCGCCAGCAGCCAGTACCTAGCGGGGTACCAAGAGACCCAGTACTTC. Protein product: CASSQYLAGYQETQYF.

This clonotype was seen a few times. The CDR3 DNA reads as TGTGCCAGCAGCGACAACAGGGGGCAAGACATTCAGTACTTC. The encoded protein is CASSDNRGQDIQYF. The chain joins TRBV28 to TRBJ2-4; 9 nucleotides match TRBD1. The CDR3 consists of 14 residues. Germline V gives CDR1 MDHEN, CDR2 SYDVKM. V dropped 6 bases and J dropped 8; count of bases not matched to a gene: 8.

This clonotype was found a few times. The chain uses TRBV13 and TRBJ1-5; weak D call: TRBD1 (5 bases). The CDR3 is 13 residues long. Germline V gene sequence: CDR1 PRHDT, CDR2 FYEKMQ (reference sequence). Trimming took off 4 bases at V and 7 bases at J, with 11 bases between the two ends. CDR3 nucleotides: TGTGCCAGCAGCTATGGGACCGGGCAGCCCCAGCATTTT. As protein: CASSYGTGQPQHF.

This clonotype has ten or more counts. The chain has TRBV7-2 and TRBJ2-7; D possibly uses TRBD1 or TRBD2 (5 bases each). Trimming took 1 base from V and 6 from J, leaving 25 bases between them. The CDR3 runs 18 residues. CDR1 is SGHTA, CDR2 FQGNSA, per germline. The CDR3, as DNA: TGTGCCAGCAGCTTAGGTCGCCTAAGCGGTAGGGGATGGTCCGAGCAGTACTTC. Encoded protein: CASSLGRLSGRGWSEQYF.

A word on this clonotype: The CDR3 does not close with the conserved phenylalanine or tryptophan, likely indicating a read error. The J gene is TRBJ2-7, the V gene TRBV27, with 12 bases aligning to TRBD2. The junction had 11 bases not matched to a gene; V was cut back by 5 bases and J by 0 bases. Germline assignment: CDR1 MNHEY and CDR2 SMNVEV (reference sequence). The CDR3 contains 18 residues. The CDR3 spells CASSLTPGTSGYSYEQYS. The CDR3 bases are TGTGCCAGCAGTCTAACACCGGGGACTAGCGGGTACTCCTACGAGCAGTACTCC.